This entry features one T cell receptor (beta chain) sequence. This entry is derived from a study of patients and donors after allogeneic stem cell transplantation. TCRdb re-called the RT-PCR reads through MiXCR, storing one row per CDR3 protein. Found here are about 230,000 distinct CDR3 sequences, 13% to 15% of them singletons; the top ten hold about 9.9%. V gave up 6 bases and J gave up 7 bases; unmatched junction bases: 5. This CDR3 is 15 amino acids long. Germline loops: CDR1 MNHNS, CDR2 SASEGT. The receptor was isolated from a human donor who was either an allogeneic HSCT recipient or a stem cell or donor lymphocyte infusion donor (not recorded which). It is not recorded whose cells these are; they may come from a transplant donor. Sample: blood, either unsorted or a sorted T cell fraction (not recorded which). The chain couples TRBV6-1 to TRBJ1-6, with 11 nucleotides matching TRBD1. In DNA form, the CDR3 reads TGTGCCAGCAGGTCGGGACAGGGGGTAAATTCACCCCTCCACTTT. Protein sequence: CASRSGQGVNSPLHF.